This T cell receptor (beta chain) appears in the sequencing data of a study of OX40 agonist ivuxolimab in advanced cancers. The overall study: Mean age about 60 years, range about 23 to 80; around 80% male. Notes on the study in general: Partly responding patients at 0.1-3.0 mg/kg showed some of the smallest clonal expansion.

The ends lost 4 bases at V and 7 bases at J; junction bases unmatched: 7. The germline V gene has CDR1 SGHRS and CDR2 YFSETQ. This CDR3 has 15 residues. Clones were sequenced by immunoSEQ multiplex PCR, and TCRdb holds only the in-frame ones, with some missing. The sample has 55,000 to 75,000 clones, around 84% seen once. A note on this clone: Its antigen remains unknown.

This sequence was found in an adult with an advanced solid tumor such as melanoma, head and neck, liver or kidney cancer. The chain joins TRBV5-1 to TRBJ1-4; 10 bases map to TRBD1. This sample comprised CD4+ or CD8+ T cells sorted from blood, obtained in a trial of the OX40 agonist ivuxolimab. The CDR3 loop is CASSITGTGVEKLFF. The DNA for the CDR3 is TGCGCCAGCAGCATAACCGGGACAGGGGTTGAAAAACTGTTTTTT.